This T cell receptor (beta chain) was captured in a study of beta chain features in type 1 diabetes. This clone has a handful of counts. cDNA synthesis used the whole RNA isolate, giving expressed TCRB sequences. Generated by immunoSEQ multiplex PCR, the TCRdb table keeps only in-frame clones and is missing some. The sample consists of 250,000 or so clones, 25% to 30% of them appearing once. This sequence originates from a young man in good health. The sample consisted of central memory CD4+ T cells from blood.

The CDR3 coding sequence is TGTGCCAGCAGCTTTTCGGACAGGGTCGTAGGCTACACCTTC. Its translation is CASSFSDRVVGYTF. The chain employs TRBV5-5 and TRBJ1-2, with TRBD1 matching over 8 bases. V was pared by 2 bases and J by 8 bases, with 8 bases of the junction left unmatched. This CDR3 comprises 14 residues. CDR1 is SGHKS and CDR2 is YYEKEE in the germline V gene (reference sequence).